Listed below are T cell receptor beta chains from one sample, sequenced in a study of cytomegalovirus exposure and HLA in healthy donors. TCRdb keeps only in-frame clones here, not all; method: immunoSEQ multiplex PCR. Of fewer than 150,000 clones listed, just over 85% were seen once; the top ten hold around 8%. Sequencing was performed on PBMCs. The receptors shown here come from a young woman in good health and CMV-seropositive. CDR3s include the opening cysteine and the closing phenylalanine or tryptophan. Fields, in order: J gene, clone size, V gene, CDR3 length, D gene, CDR3 protein, CDR3 DNA. D genes are given only for firm matches. Part of the rows lack a size; the others show once, few, many or a class for expanded clones.

TRBJ2-2	-	TRBV5-8	13	-	CASSLIAHGELFF	TGTGCCAGCAGCTTAATAGCCCACGGGGAGCTGTTTTTT
TRBJ1-4	-	TRBV27	15	-	CASSSTTGRDEKLFF	TGTGCCAGCAGTTCCACCACAGGACGTGATGAAAAACTGTTTTTT
TRBJ2-1	-	TRBV30	15	TRBD2	CAWSVGAGGWNEQFF	TGTGCCTGGAGTGTCGGAGCGGGAGGCTGGAATGAGCAGTTCTTC
TRBJ2-2	-	TRBV19	15	-	CASSIITANTGELFF	TGTGCCAGTAGTATAATAACGGCGAACACCGGGGAGCTGTTTTTT
TRBJ2-1	-	TRBV18	16	TRBD2	CASSPGIAGGNNEQFF	TGTGCCAGCTCACCAGGAATAGCGGGGGGGAACAATGAGCAGTTCTTC
TRBJ2-3	-	TRBV2	14	-	CASSDGLSQLYQYF	TGTGCCAGCAGTGACGGACTCTCCCAACTATACCAGTATTTT
TRBJ1-5	-	TRBV15	15	TRBD1	CATSRDGTGDQPQHF	TGTGCCACCAGCAGAGATGGGACAGGGGATCAGCCCCAGCATTTT
TRBJ1-6	-	TRBV6-6	15	-	CASSPGGDYNSPLHF	TGTGCCAGCAGTCCTGGCGGGGATTATAATTCACCCCTCCACTTT
TRBJ1-2	-	TRBV28	14	-	CASTGRGGVGGYTF	TGTGCCAGCACCGGAAGAGGGGGGGTGGGTGGCTACACCTTC
TRBJ2-7	-	TRBV30	12	-	CAWNRGGYEQYF	TGTGCCTGGAACAGGGGAGGCTACGAGCAGTACTTC
TRBJ1-6	-	TRBV29-1	14	-	CSVDAGPHNSPLHF	TGCAGCGTTGACGCGGGACCCCATAATTCACCCCTCCACTTT
TRBJ1-1	-	TRBV10-3	12	TRBD1	CAIRGTGEAAFF	TGTGCCATCAGGGGGACAGGGGAGGCAGCTTTCTTT
TRBJ2-1	-	TRBV10-3	15	-	CAISESGGVYNEQFF	TGTGCCATCAGTGAGTCGGGGGGAGTATACAATGAGCAGTTCTTC
TRBJ1-1	-	TRBV30	13	TRBD1	CAWSIQQGLEAFF	TGTGCCTGGAGTATCCAACAGGGGCTTGAAGCTTTCTTT
TRBJ2-1	-	TRBV6-5	14	-	CASSRGGPAGEQFF	TGTGCCAGCAGTCGCGGGGGCCCCGCAGGTGAGCAGTTCTTC
TRBJ1-2	-	TRBV18	12	TRBD1	CASSRTGNGYTF	TGTGCCAGCTCACGGACAGGGAATGGCTACACCTTC
TRBJ2-1	-	TRBV4-3	12	-	CASRNGYNEQFF	TGCGCCAGCAGAAACGGGTACAATGAGCAGTTCTTC
TRBJ2-3	-	TRBV7-9	13	-	CASQERETDTQYF	TGTGCCAGCCAGGAACGAGAAACAGATACGCAGTATTTT
TRBJ1-6	-	TRBV4-1	15	-	CASRRFQVYNSPLHF	TGCGCCAGCAGGCGATTTCAGGTTTATAATTCACCCCTCCACTTT
TRBJ2-1	-	TRBV6-1	12	-	CASSEASNEQFF	TGTGCCAGCAGTGAAGCGAGCAATGAGCAGTTCTTC
TRBJ1-6	-	TRBV5-6	15	-	CASSWIPGDNSPLHF	TGTGCCAGCAGCTGGATCCCAGGGGATAATTCACCCCTCCACTTT
TRBJ1-6	-	TRBV7-2	15	-	CASSSVSSYNSLLHF	TGTGCCAGCAGCTCCGTAAGCTCCTATAATTCACTCCTCCACTTT
TRBJ2-7	-	TRBV7-3	14	-	CASSLSGNRNEQYF	TGTGCCAGCAGCTTATCAGGGAATAGAAACGAGCAGTACTTC
TRBJ2-4	-	TRBV7-2	15	-	CASSPQAGWGNIQYF	TGTGCCAGCAGCCCTCAAGCAGGGTGGGGAAACATTCAGTACTTC
TRBJ1-1	-	TRBV7-9	15	-	CASSLVLHGDTEAFF	TGTGCCAGCAGCTTGGTTCTCCACGGGGACACTGAAGCTTTCTTT
TRBJ2-2	-	TRBV4-3	18	TRBD2	CASSRGLAGATNTGELFF	TGCGCCAGCAGCCGAGGACTAGCGGGGGCTACGAACACCGGGGAGCTGTTTTTT
TRBJ1-4	-	TRBV5-1	13	-	CASSLGVGEKLFF	TGCGCCAGCAGCTTGGGGGTCGGGGAAAAACTGTTTTTT
TRBJ1-4	-	TRBV30	14	-	CAWSPQQRAEKLFF	TGTGCCTGGAGTCCGCAGCAGAGGGCTGAAAAACTGTTTTTT
TRBJ2-7	-	TRBV11-2	11	-	CASSLGGRQYF	TGTGCCAGCAGCTTAGGAGGGCGGCAGTACTTC
TRBJ2-3	-	TRBV30	14	TRBD1	CARGQAELTDTQYF	TGTGCTAGGGGGCAAGCAGAACTCACAGATACGCAGTATTTT
TRBJ2-1	-	TRBV7-8	17	-	CASSSTGITADYNEQFF	TGTGCCAGCAGTTCAACAGGGATAACAGCAGACTACAATGAGCAGTTCTTC
TRBJ2-7	few	TRBV9	14	TRBD1	CASSLGQGRGEQYF	TGTGCCAGCAGCCTTGGACAGGGACGAGGTGAGCAGTACTTC